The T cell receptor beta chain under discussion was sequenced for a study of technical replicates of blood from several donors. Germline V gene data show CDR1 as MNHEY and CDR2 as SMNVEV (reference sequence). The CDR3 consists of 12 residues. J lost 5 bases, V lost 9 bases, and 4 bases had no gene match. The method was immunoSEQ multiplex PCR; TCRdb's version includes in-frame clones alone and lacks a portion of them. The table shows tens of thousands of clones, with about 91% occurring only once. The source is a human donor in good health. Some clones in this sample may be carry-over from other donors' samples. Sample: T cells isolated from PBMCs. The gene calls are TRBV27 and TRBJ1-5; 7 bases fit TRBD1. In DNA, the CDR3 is TGTGCCAGGACAGGACAGGATCAGCCCCAGCATTTT. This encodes CARTGQDQPQHF.